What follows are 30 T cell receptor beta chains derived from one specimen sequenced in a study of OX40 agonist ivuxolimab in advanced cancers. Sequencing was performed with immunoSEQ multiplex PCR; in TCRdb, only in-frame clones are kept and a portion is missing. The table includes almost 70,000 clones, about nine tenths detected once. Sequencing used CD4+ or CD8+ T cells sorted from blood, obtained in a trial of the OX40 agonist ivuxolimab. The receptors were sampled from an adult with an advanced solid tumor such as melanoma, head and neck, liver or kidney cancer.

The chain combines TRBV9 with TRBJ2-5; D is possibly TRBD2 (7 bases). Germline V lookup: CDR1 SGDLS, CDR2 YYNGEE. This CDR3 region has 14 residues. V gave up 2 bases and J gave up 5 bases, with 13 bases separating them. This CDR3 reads CASSVLGGQETQYF. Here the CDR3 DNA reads TGTGCCAGCAGCGTGCTGGGGGGGCAGGAGACCCAGTACTTC.

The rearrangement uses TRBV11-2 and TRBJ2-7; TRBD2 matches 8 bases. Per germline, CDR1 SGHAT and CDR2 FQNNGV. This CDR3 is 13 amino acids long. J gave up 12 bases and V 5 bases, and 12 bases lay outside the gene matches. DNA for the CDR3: TGTGCCAGCAGCCAGGAGTTACTAGCGGAGGCGTACTTC. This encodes CASSQELLAEAYF.

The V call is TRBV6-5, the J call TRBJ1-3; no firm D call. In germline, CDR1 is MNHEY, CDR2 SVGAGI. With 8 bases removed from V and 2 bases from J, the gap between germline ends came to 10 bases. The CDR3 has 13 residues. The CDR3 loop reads CASRFGPGNTIYF. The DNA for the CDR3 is TGTGCCAGCCGGTTCGGCCCTGGAAACACCATATATTTT.

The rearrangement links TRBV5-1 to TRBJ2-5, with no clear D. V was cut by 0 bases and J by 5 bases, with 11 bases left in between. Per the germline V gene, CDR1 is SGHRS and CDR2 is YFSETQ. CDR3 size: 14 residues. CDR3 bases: TGCGCCAGCAGCTTGGTTGGTAGATACGAGACCCAGTACTTC. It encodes CASSLVGRYETQYF.

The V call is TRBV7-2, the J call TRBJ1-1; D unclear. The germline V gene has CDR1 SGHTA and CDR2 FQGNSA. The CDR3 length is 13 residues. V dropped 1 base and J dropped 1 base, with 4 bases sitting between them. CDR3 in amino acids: CASSLERNTEAFF. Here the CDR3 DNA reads TGTGCCAGCAGCTTAGAAAGGAACACTGAAGCTTTCTTT.

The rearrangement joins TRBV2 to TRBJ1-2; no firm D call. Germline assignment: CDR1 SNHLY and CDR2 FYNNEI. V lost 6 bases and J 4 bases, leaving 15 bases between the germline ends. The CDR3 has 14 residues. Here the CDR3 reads CASRTSVLSYGYTF. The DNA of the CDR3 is TGTGCCAGCAGGACCTCCGTCCTCAGCTATGGCTACACCTTC.

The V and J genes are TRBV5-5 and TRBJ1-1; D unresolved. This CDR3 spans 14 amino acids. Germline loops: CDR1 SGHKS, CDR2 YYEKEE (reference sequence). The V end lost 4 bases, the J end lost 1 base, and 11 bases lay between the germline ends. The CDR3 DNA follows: TGTGCCAGCAGCGAACACTACTCGAACACTGAAGCTTTCTTT. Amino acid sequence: CASSEHYSNTEAFF. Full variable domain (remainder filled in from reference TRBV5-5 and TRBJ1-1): DAGVTQSPTHLIKTRGQQVTLRCSPISGHKSVSWYQQVLGQGPQFIFQYYEKEERGRGNFPDRFSARQFPNYSSELNVNALLLGDSALYLCASSEHYSNTEAFFGQGTRLTVV.

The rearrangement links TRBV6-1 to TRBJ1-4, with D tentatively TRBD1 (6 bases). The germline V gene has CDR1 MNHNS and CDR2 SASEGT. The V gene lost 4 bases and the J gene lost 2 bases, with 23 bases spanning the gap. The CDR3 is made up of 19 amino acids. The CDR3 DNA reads TGTGCCAGCAGTGGATTAGGGGGAACTGCGTATTTGACTAATGAAAAACTGTTTTTT. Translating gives CASSGLGGTAYLTNEKLFF.

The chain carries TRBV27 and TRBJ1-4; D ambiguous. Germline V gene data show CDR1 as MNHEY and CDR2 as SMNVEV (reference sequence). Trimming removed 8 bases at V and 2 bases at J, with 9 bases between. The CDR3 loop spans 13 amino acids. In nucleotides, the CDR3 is TGTGCCAGCGCCTGGCAGACTAATGAAAAACTGTTTTTT. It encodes CASAWQTNEKLFF.

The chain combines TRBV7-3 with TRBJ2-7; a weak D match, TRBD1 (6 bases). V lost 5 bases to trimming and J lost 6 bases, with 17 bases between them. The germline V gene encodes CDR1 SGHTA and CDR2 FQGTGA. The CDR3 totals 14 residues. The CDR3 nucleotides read TGTGCCAGCAGCCTACAGGGTCCAGGAATCGAGCAGTACTTC. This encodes CASSLQGPGIEQYF.

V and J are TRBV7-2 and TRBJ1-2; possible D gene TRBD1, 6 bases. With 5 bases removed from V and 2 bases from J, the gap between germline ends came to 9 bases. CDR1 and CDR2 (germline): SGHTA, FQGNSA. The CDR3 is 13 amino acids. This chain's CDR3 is CASSPTGNYGYTF. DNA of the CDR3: TGTGCCAGCAGCCCCACAGGGAACTATGGCTACACCTTC.

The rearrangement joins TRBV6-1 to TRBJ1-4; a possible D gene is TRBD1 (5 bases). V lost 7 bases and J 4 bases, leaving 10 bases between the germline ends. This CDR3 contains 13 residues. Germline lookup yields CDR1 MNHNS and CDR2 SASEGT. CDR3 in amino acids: CASTSRVNEKLFF. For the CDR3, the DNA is TGTGCCAGCACGTCCAGGGTTAATGAAAAACTGTTTTTT.

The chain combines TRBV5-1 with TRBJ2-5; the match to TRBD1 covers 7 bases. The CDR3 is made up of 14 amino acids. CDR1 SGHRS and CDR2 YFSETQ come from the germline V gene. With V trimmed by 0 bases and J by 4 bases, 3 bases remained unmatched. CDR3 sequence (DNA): TGCGCCAGCAGCTTGGAGGGGGCGCGAGAGACCCAGTACTTC. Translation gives CASSLEGARETQYF. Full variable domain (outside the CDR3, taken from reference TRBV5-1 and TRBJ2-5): KAGVTQTPRYLIKTRGQQVTLSCSPISGHRSVSWYQQTPGQGLQFLFEYFSETQRNKGNFPGRFSGRQFSNSRSEMNVSTLELGDSALYLCASSLEGARETQYFGPGTRLLVL.

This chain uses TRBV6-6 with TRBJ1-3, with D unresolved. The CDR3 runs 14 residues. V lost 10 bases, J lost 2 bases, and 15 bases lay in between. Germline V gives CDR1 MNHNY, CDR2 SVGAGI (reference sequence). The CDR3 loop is CATPPPRPGNTIYF. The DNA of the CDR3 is TGTGCCACACCCCCCCCCAGGCCTGGAAACACCATATATTTT.

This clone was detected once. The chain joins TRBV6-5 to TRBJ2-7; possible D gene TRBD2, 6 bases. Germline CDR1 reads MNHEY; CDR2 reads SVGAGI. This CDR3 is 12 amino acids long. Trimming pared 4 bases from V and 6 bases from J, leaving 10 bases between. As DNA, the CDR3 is TGTGCCAGCAGTTCCGGGACTCTCGAGCAGTACTTC. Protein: CASSSGTLEQYF.

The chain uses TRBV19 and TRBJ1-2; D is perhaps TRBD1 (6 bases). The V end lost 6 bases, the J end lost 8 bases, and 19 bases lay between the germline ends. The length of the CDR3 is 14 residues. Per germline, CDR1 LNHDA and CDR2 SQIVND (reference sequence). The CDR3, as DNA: TGTGCCAGTAGCAGACATGCAGGGGATAACGGCTACACCTTC. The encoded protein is CASSRHAGDNGYTF.

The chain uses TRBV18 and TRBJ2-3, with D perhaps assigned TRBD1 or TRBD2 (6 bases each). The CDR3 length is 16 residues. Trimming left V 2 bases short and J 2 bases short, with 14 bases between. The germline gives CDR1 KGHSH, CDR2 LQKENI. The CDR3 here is CASSPNGGADTDTQYF. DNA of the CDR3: TGTGCCAGCTCACCAAACGGGGGCGCAGACACAGATACGCAGTATTTT. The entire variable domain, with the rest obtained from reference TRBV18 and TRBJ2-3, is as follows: NAGVMQNPRHLVRRRGQEARLRCSPMKGHSHVYWYRQLPEEGLKFMVYLQKENIIDESGMPKERFSAEFPKEGPSILRIQQVVRGDSAAYFCASSPNGGADTDTQYFGPGTRLTVL.

CDR3 loop: CASSLGGVYGYTF. CDR3 nucleotides: TGTGCCAGCAGCCTCGGGGGGGTATATGGCTACACCTTC. This chain uses TRBV27 with TRBJ1-2, with a possible D match to TRBD1 (5 bases). The germline V gene encodes CDR1 MNHEY and CDR2 SMNVEV (reference sequence). The CDR3 loop spans 13 amino acids. V lost 6 bases and J lost 5, with 13 bases in between.

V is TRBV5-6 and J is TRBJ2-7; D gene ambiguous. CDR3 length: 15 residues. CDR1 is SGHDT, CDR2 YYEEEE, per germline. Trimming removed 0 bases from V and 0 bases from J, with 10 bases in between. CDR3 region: CASSLDPLSSYEQYF. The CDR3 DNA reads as TGTGCCAGCAGCTTGGACCCTTTAAGCTCCTACGAGCAGTACTTC.

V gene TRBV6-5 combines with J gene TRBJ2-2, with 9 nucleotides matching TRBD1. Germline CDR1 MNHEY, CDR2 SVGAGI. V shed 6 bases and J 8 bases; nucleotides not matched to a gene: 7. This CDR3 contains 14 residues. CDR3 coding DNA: TGTGCCAGCAGGCTACAGGGGGCGGTTGGGGAGCTGTTTTTT. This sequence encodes CASRLQGAVGELFF.

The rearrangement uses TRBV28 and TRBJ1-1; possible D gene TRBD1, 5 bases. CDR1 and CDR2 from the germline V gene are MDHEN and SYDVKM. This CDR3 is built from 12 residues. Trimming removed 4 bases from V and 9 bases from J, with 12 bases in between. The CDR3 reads CASSSTVSKAFF. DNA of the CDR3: TGTGCCAGCAGTTCGACAGTTTCCAAAGCTTTCTTT.

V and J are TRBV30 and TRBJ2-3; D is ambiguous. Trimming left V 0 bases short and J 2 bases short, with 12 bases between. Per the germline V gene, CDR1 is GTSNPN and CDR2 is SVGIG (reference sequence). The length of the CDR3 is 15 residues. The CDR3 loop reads CAWSVDDLNTDTQYF. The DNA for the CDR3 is TGTGCCTGGAGTGTAGACGATCTCAACACAGATACGCAGTATTTT. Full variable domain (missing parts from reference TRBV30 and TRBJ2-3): SQTIHQWPATLVQPVGSPLSLECTVEGTSNPNLYWYRQAAGRGLQLLFYSVGIGQISSEVPQNLSASRPQDRQFILSSKKLLLSDSGFYLCAWSVDDLNTDTQYFGPGTRLTVL.

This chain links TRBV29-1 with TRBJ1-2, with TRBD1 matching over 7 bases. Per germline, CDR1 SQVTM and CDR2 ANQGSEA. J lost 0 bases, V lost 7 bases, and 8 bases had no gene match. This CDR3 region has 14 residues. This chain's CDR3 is CSATRQGANYGYTF. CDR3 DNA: TGCAGCGCTACAAGACAGGGAGCTAACTATGGCTACACCTTC.

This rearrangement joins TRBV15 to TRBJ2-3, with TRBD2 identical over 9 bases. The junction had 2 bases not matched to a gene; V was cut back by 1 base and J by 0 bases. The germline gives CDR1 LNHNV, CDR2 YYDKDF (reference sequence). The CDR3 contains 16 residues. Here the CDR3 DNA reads TGTGCCACCAGCAGAGGGACTAGCGCGAGCACAGATACGCAGTATTTT. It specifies CATSRGTSASTDTQYF.

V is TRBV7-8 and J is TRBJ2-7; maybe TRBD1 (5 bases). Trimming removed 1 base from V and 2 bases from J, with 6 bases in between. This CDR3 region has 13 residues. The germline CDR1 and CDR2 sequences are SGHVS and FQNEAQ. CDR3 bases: TGTGCCAGCAGCTTAGACAGGCCCTACGAGCAGTACTTC. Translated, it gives CASSLDRPYEQYF.

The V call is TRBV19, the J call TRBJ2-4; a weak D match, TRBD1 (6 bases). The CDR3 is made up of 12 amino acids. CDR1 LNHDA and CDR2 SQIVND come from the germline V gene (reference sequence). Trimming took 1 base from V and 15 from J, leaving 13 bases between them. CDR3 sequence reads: CASSIAGELAYF. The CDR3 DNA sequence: TGTGCCAGTAGTATAGCAGGGGAATTAGCGTACTTC.

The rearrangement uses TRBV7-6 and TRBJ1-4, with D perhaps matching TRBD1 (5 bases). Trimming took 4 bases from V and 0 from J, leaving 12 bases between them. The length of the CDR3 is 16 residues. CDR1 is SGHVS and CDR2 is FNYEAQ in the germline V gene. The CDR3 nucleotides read TGTGCCAGCAGCTCAATTCCGGGACCAACTAATGAAAAACTGTTTTTT. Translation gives CASSSIPGPTNEKLFF.

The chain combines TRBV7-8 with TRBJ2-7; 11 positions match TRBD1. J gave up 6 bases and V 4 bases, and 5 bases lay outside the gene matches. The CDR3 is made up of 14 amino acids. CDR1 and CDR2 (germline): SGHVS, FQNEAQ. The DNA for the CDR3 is TGTGCCAGCAGCTCTCGGACAGGGGGCAGCGAGCAGTACTTC. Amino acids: CASSSRTGGSEQYF.

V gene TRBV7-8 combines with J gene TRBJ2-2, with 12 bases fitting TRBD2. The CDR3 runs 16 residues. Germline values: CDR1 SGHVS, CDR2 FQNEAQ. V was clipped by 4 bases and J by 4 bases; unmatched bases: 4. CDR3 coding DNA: TGTGCCAGCAGCTCCAGACTAGCGGGAGTCACCGGGGAGCTGTTTTTT. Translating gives CASSSRLAGVTGELFF. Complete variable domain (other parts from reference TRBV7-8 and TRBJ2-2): GAGVSQSPRYKVAKRGQDVALRCDPISGHVSLFWYQQALGQGPEFLTYFQNEAQLDKSGLPSDRFFAERPEGSVSTLKIQRTQQEDSAVYLCASSSRLAGVTGELFFGEGSRLTVL.

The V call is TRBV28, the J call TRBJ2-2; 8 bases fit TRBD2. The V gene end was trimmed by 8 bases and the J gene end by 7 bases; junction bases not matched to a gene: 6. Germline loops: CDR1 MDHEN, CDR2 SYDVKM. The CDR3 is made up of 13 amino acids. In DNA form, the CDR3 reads TGTGCCAGCGCCGGGAGGGGGGTCGGGGAGCTGTTTTTT. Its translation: CASAGRGVGELFF.